This TCR beta chain was retrieved from a study of T cells in Graves' hyperthyroidism and ophthalmopathy. Researchers amplified the TCR beta CDR3 regions from RNA transcripts. With the HTBI primer set, the TCR CDR3 went through a first round of RT-PCR. Each CDR3 protein is one row after TCRdb ran MiXCR on the multiplex PCR reads. The sample has hundreds of thousands of distinct CDR3 sequences, roughly 24% seen once; the top ten hold about 11%. Germline-derived CDR1 and CDR2 are MDHEN and SYDVKM. Trimming cost V 6 bases and J 3 bases, with 11 bases left between them. The CDR3 loop spans 13 amino acids. Each person with ophthalmopathy scored at least 3 on the Clinical Activity Score, reached NOSPECS grade 4 or higher, and had been ill under 3 months. Clinical symptoms, serum thyroxine, TRAb, thyroid ultrasound and orbital computed tomography established diagnosis. This clonotype was counted many times. What it binds is unknown.

Study-wide results and limits: The model anticipated ophthalmopathy a median about six months pre-onset. Researchers found most expanded thyroid clonotypes above 0.001 in blood as well.

The gene calls are TRBV28 and TRBJ1-1; no clear D. This clonotype was sampled from a woman aged 30 to 39 with Graves' ophthalmopathy. The material sequenced was blood. The CDR3 here is CASRVMMDTEAFF. CDR3 coding DNA: TGTGCCAGCAGGGTCATGATGGACACTGAAGCTTTCTTT.